The source of this T cell receptor (beta chain) is a study of shared clonotypes between healthy human individuals. Overall study context: Donors consisted of a couple of women and a few men between 18 and 49.

This clone was counted once. Antigen unknown. Trimming took 3 bases from V and 0 from J, leaving 12 bases between them. The germline CDR1 and CDR2 sequences are MGHRA and YSYEKL. There are 15 residues in the CDR3. An even split of each subset's genomic DNA across several immunoSEQ plates was performed. This table comes from immunoSEQ multiplex PCR, and its TCRdb copy is limited to in-frame clones, with some not included. The table lists fewer than 1.4 million clones, approximately 80% of them singletons. Donation came from healthy HIV-negative adults that had no recent acute infections or vaccinations. Whole-study results and caveats: Read depth was anticipated to influence clonotype sharing among donors.

V and J are TRBV4-1 and TRBJ2-7, with D perhaps TRBD1 (5 bases). The sequenced sample was memory CD4+ T cells from PBMCs. The subset is: CD45RA-negative fraction. This receptor was taken from a man between 18 and 35 years old in good health. Some clones in this sample may be carry-over from other donors' samples. The CDR3 DNA sequence: TGCGCCAGCAGCCACACAGGAAGGAACTCCTACGAGCAGTACTTC. Residues: CASSHTGRNSYEQYF.